A few counts support the clone carrying this T cell receptor beta chain. Here immunoSEQ multiplex PCR was the method, and the copy in TCRdb shows in-frame clones only, minus some. The repertoire has 200,000 to 300,000 clones, roughly 87% of them found once; the top ten carry approximately 0.7%. The sample is drawn from a study of blood T cell repertoires in COVID-19. Study information: The United States, Italy and Spain were the sources of the acute and convalescent COVID-19 samples. In each case, the material was cDNA or gDNA derived from T cells, B-cell-depleted T cells, or PBMCs.

Sequenced sample: peripheral blood. The sequence derives from a human donor in a cohort sampled during active COVID-19.

CDR3 residues: CARSSDSGEEAFF. The CDR3, as DNA: TGTGCCAGAAGCTCGGACAGCGGGGAAGAAGCTTTCTTT. The chain carries TRBV7-5 and TRBJ1-1. TRBV7-5 is assigned pseudogene status. The CDR3 is 13 amino acids.